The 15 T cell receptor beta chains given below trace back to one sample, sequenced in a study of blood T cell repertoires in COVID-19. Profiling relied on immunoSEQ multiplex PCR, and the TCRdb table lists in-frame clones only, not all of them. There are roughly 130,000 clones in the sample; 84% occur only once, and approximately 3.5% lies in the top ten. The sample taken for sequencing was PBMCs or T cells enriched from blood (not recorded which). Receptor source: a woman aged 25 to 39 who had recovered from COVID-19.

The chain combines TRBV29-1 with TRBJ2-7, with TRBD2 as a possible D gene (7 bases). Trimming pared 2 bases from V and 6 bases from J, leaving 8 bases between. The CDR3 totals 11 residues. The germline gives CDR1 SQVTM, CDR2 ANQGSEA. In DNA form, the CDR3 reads TGCAGCGTTGAAAGGGGGGGCGAGCAGTACTTC. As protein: CSVERGGEQYF.

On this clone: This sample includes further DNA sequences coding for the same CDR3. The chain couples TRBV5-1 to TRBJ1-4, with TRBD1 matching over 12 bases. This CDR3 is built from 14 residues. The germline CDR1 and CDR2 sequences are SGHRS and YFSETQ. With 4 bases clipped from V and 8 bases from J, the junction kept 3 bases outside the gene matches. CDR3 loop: CASSVGTGGEKLFF. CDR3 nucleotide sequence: TGCGCCAGCAGCGTGGGGACAGGGGGCGAAAAACTGTTTTTT. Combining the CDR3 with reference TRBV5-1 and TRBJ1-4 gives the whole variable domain KAGVTQTPRYLIKTRGQQVTLSCSPISGHRSVSWYQQTPGQGLQFLFEYFSETQRNKGNFPGRFSGRQFSNSRSEMNVSTLELGDSALYLCASSVGTGGEKLFFGSGTQLSVL.

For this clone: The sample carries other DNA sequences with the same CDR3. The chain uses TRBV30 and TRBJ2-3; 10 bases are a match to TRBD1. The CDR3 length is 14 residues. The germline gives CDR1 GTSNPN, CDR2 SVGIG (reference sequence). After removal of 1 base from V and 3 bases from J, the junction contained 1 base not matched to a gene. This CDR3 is CAWSGTGGTDTQYF. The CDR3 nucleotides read TGTGCCTGGAGTGGGACAGGGGGGACAGATACGCAGTATTTT.

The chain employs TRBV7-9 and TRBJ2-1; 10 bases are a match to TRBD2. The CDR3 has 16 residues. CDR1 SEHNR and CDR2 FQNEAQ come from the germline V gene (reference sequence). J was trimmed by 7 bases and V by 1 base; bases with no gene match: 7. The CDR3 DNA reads TGTGCCAGCAGCTTAGGGGCTAGCGGGAGTCGGAATGAGCAGTTCTTC. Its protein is CASSLGASGSRNEQFF. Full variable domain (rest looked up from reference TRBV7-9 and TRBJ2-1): DTGVSQNPRHKITKRGQNVTFRCDPISEHNRLYWYRQTLGQGPEFLTYFQNEAQLEKSRLLSDRFSAERPKGSFSTLEIQRTEQGDSAMYLCASSLGASGSRNEQFFGPGTRLTVL.

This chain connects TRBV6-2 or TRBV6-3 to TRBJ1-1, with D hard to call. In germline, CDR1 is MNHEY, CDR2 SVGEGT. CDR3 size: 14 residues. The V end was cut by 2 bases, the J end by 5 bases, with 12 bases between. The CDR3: CASSYDMTVTEAFF. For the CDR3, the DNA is TGTGCCAGCAGTTACGACATGACGGTAACTGAAGCTTTCTTT.

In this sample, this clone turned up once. The CDR3 protein is CASSQDRVSTDTQYF. The CDR3 nucleotides read TGCGCCAGCAGCCAAGATAGAGTCAGCACAGATACGCAGTATTTT. V usage is TRBV4-3 and J usage is TRBJ2-3; D call uncertain. Trimming took off 0 bases at V and 0 bases at J, with 7 bases between the two ends. Germline V gene data show CDR1 as LGHNA and CDR2 as YSLEER. This CDR3 region has 15 residues.

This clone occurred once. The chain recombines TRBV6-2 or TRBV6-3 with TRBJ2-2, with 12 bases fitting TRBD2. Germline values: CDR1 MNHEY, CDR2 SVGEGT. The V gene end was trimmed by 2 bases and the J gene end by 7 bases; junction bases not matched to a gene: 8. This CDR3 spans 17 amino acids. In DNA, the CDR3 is TGTGCCAGCAGTTACACGCTAGCGGGAGGGCAGGTCGGGGAGCTGTTTTTT. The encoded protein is CASSYTLAGGQVGELFF.

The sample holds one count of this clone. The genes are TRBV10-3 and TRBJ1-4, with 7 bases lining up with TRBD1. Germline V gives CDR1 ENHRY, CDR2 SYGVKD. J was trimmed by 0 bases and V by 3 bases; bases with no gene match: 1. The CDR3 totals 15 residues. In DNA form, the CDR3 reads TGTGCCATCAGTGATGGACAGGCAACTAATGAAAAACTGTTTTTT. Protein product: CAISDGQATNEKLFF.

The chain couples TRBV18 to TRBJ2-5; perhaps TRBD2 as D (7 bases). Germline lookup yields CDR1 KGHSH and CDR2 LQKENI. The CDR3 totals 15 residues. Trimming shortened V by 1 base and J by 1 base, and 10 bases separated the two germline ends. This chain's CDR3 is CASSPLAGAQETQYF. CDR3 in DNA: TGTGCCAGCTCACCACTCGCGGGGGCCCAAGAGACCCAGTACTTC.

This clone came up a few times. CDR3 amino acids: CASSLAAGIGELFF. The CDR3 region has the DNA TGTGCCAGCAGCTTAGCGGCGGGAATTGGGGAGCTGTTTTTT. The rearrangement joins TRBV7-6 to TRBJ2-2; maybe TRBD2 (6 bases). The germline V gene encodes CDR1 SGHVS and CDR2 FNYEAQ. The CDR3 contains 14 residues. Trimming took 0 bases from V and 8 from J, leaving 10 bases between them. Variable domain in full (rest from reference TRBV7-6 and TRBJ2-2): GAGVSQSPRYKVTKRGQDVALRCDPISGHVSLYWYRQALGQGPEFLTYFNYEAQQDKSGLPNDRFSAERPEGSISTLTIQRTEQRDSAMYRCASSLAAGIGELFFGEGSRLTVL.

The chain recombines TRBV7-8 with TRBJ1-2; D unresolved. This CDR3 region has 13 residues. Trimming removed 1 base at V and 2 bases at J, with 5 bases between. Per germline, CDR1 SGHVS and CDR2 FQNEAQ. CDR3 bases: TGTGCCAGCAGCTTAGAACGGAACTATGGCTACACCTTC. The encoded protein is CASSLERNYGYTF.

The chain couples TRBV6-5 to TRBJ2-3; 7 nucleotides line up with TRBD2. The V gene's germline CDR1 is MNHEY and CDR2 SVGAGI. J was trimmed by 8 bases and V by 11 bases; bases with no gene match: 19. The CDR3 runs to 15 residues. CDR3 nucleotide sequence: TGTGCCGTCGGAGAAGGGAGGAGGGGAGGGCGTACGCAGTATTTT. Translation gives CAVGEGRRGGRTQYF.

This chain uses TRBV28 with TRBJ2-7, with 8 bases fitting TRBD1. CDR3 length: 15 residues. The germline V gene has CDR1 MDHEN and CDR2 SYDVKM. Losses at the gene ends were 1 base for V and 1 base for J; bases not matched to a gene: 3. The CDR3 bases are TGTGCCAGCAGTTTATTGACAGGGGAATCCTACGAGCAGTACTTC. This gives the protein CASSLLTGESYEQYF.

The CDR3 here is CASSPAGGNNQPQHF. The CDR3 nucleotides read TGTGCCAGCAGCCCCGCCGGGGGTAACAATCAGCCCCAGCATTTT. The chain employs TRBV7-8 and TRBJ1-5; D possibly corresponds to TRBD1 (5 bases). Trimming cost V 5 bases and J 3 bases, with 14 bases left between them. CDR3 length equals 15 residues. Germline CDR1 SGHVS, CDR2 FQNEAQ.

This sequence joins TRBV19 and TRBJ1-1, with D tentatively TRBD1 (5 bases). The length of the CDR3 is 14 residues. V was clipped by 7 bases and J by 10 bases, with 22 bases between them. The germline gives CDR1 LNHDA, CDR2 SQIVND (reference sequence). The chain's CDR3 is CASTHPGHSLGAFF. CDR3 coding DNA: TGTGCCAGTACCCACCCCGGACACTCCCTGGGAGCTTTCTTT. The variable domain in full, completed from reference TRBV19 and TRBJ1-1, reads DGGITQSPKYLFRKEGQNVTLSCEQNLNHDAMYWYRQDPGQGLRLIYYSQIVNDFQKGDIAEGYSVSREKKESFPLTVTSAQKNPTAFYLCASTHPGHSLGAFFGQGTRLTVV.